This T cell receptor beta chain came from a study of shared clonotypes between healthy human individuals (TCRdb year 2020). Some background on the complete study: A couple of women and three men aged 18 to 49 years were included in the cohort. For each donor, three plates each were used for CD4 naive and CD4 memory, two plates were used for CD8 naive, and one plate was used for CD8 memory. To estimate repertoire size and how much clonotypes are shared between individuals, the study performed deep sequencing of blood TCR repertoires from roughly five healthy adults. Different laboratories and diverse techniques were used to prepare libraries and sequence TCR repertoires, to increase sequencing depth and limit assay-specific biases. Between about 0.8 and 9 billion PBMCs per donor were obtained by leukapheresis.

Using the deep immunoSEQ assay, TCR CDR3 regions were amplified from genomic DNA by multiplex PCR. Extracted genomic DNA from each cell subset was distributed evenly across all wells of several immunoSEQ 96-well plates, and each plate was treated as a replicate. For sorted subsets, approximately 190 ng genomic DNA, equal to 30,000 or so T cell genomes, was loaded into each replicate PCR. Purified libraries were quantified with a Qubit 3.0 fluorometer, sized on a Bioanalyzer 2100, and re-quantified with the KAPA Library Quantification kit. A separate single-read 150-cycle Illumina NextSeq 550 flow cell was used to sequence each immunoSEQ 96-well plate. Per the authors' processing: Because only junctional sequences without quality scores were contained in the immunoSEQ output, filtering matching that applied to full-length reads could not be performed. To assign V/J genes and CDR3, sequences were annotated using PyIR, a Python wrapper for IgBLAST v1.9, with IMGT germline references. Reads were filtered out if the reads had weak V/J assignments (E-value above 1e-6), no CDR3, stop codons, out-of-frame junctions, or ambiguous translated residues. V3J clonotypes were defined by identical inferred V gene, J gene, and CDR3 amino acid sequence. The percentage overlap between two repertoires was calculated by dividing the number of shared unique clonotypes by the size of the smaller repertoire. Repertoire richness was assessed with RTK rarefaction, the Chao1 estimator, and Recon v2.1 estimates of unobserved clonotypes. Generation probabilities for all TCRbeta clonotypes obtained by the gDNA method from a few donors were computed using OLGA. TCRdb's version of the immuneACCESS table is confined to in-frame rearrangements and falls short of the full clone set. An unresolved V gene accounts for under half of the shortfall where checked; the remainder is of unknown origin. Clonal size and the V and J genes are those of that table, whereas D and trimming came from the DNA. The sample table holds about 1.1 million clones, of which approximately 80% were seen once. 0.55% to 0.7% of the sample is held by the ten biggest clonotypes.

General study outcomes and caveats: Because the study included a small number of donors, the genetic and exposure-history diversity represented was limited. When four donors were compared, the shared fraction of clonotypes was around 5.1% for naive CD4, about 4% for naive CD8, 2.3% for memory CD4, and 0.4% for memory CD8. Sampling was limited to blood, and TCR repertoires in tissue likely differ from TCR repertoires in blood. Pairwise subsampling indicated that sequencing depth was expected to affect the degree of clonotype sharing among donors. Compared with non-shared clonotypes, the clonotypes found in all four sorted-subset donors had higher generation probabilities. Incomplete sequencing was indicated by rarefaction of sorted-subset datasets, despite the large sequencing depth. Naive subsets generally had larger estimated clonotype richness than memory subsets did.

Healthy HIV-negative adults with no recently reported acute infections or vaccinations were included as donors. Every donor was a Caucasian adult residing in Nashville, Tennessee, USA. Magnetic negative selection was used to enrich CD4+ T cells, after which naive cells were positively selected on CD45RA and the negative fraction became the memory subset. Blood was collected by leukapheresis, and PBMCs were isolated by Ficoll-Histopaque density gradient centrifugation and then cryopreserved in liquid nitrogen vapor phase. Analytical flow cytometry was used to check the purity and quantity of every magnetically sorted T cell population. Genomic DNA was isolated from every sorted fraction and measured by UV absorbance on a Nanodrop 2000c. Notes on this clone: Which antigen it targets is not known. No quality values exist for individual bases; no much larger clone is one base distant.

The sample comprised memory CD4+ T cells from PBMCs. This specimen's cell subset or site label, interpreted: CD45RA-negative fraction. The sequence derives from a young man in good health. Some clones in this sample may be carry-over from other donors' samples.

The CDR3 sequence is CASSKMPVMCGRNFYEQYF. DNA sequence: TGTGCCAGCAGCAAAATGCCCGTGATGTGCGGGAGGAACTTCTACGAGCAGTACTTC. The chain was built from TRBV21-1 and TRBJ2-7; TRBD2 reflects the table's D call only, with no check against the DNA. TRBV21-1 is classified as a pseudogene. From cysteine to phenylalanine, the CDR3 is 19 amino acids long. The read is trimmed to its CDR3 DNA, 57 bases read in frame from base 1.